This note documents a single TCR beta chain sequence. The antigen remains unidentified. CMV serostatus data were not documented for this donor. This record comes from a study of cytomegalovirus exposure and HLA in healthy donors. Whole-study findings and limits: Later examination showed HLA-associated TCR beta chains had greater clonal expansion than equally common others. Most likely, a cluster of highly shared sequence variants arose as a sequencing artifact.

PCR primers comprised 60 Vbeta and 13 Jbeta primers. Libraries were prepared by immunoSEQ multiplex PCR; TCRdb keeps only in-frame clonotypes and omits some of them. Among approximately 120,000 clones listed, around two thirds were seen once. The sample consisted of PBMCs. The source is a human donor in good health.

The CDR3 loop is CASSYGQGKTGTEAFF. The CDR3 DNA reads TGCGCCAGCAGCTACGGACAGGGTAAGACGGGGACTGAAGCTTTCTTT. The V call is TRBV5-1, the J call TRBJ1-1; 8 bases match TRBD1. The V segment lost 3 bases and the J segment 5 bases; nucleotides outside the gene matches: 12. The length of the CDR3 is 16 residues. Germline CDR1 and CDR2: SGHRS and YFSETQ.